The 2 T cell receptor beta chains given below trace back to one sample, sequenced in a study of OX40 agonist ivuxolimab in advanced cancers. TCRdb keeps only in-frame clones here, not all; method: immunoSEQ multiplex PCR. The sample consists of approximately 84,000 clones, 80% to 95% of them appearing once. Source: CD4+ or CD8+ T cells sorted from blood, taken in a trial of the OX40 agonist ivuxolimab. The receptor source for this set is an adult with an advanced solid tumor such as melanoma, head and neck, liver or kidney cancer.

J is TRBJ2-1 and V is TRBV28; 7 bases are a match to TRBD2. CDR3 length equals 16 residues. V shed 1 base and J 3 bases; nucleotides not matched to a gene: 6. Germline V gene lookup returns CDR1 MDHEN and CDR2 SYDVKM. The CDR3 DNA is TGTGCCAGCAGTTTATTTAGCGGGTCAGACTACAATGAGCAGTTCTTC. Translation gives CASSLFSGSDYNEQFF.

The rearrangement uses TRBV5-1 and TRBJ2-1; possibly TRBD1 or TRBD2 for D (6 bases each). Per the germline V gene, CDR1 is SGHRS and CDR2 is YFSETQ. The CDR3 is 13 amino acids. Trimming removed 3 bases from V and 5 bases from J, with 9 bases in between. The chain's CDR3 is CASSWGANNEQFF. For the CDR3, the DNA is TGCGCCAGCAGCTGGGGGGCGAACAATGAGCAGTTCTTC.